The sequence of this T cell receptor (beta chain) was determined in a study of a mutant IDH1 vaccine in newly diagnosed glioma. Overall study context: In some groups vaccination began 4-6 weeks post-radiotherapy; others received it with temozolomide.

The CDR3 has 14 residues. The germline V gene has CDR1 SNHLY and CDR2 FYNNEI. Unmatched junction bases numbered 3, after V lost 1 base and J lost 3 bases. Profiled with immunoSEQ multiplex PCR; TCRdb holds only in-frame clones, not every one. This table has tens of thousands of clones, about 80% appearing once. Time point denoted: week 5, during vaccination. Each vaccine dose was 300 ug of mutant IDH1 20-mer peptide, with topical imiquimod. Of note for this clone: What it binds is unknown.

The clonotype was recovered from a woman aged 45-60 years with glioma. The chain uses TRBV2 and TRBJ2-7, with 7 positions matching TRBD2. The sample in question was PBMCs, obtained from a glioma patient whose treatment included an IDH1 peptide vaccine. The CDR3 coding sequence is TGTGCCAGCAGTGAAGACCTAGCGGACTACGAGCAGTACTTC. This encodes CASSEDLADYEQYF.